This passage covers 26 T cell receptor beta chains from one sample sequenced in a study of T cells in Graves' hyperthyroidism and ophthalmopathy. The TCR beta CDR3 regions underwent amplification using RNA transcripts as the source. The HTBI set primed first-round TCR CDR3 RT-PCR. TCRdb called the multiplex PCR reads again in MiXCR, with one record for every CDR3 protein. The sample carries about 480,000 distinct CDR3 sequences, around a quarter recorded once. The sample consisted of blood. The receptor set was obtained from a woman aged 25 to 39 with Graves' ophthalmopathy.

The chain joins TRBV12-3 or TRBV12-4 to TRBJ2-5; D is ambiguous. This CDR3 comprises 16 residues. V was shortened by 1 base and J by 4 bases, with 16 bases between the two germline ends. The CDR3 coding sequence is TGTGCCAGCAGTTTAGATAGCATCTCAAGGGCAGAGACCCAGTACTTC. Its protein product is CASSLDSISRAETQYF.

This clonotype was picked up many times. This rearrangement joins TRBV18 to TRBJ1-1; tentatively, D is TRBD1 (5 bases). V was cut by 2 bases and J by 5 bases, with 12 bases left in between. Germline V CDR1 and CDR2: KGHSH, LQKENI. This CDR3 has 14 residues. CDR3 sequence reads: CASSPLVGGTEAFF. CDR3 DNA: TGTGCCAGCTCACCATTGGTGGGGGGGACTGAAGCTTTCTTT.

This clonotype was picked up many times. The rearrangement links TRBV15 to TRBJ2-7; D unclear. This CDR3 has 15 residues. Trimming shortened V by 0 bases and J by 5 bases, and 14 bases separated the two germline ends. Germline-derived CDR1 and CDR2 are LNHNV and YYDKDF (reference sequence). CDR3 sequence: CATSRDLAEVDEQYF. CDR3 coding DNA: TGTGCCACCAGCAGAGATCTGGCTGAGGTTGACGAGCAGTACTTC.

The V and J genes are TRBV12-3 or TRBV12-4 and TRBJ2-7; no clear D. Deletions cut 6 bases from V and 3 bases from J, with 18 bases between. This CDR3 has 15 residues. Written as DNA, the CDR3 is TGTGCCAGCAGCCCTAATAAGGACGGGTTCTACGAGCAGTACTTC. It translates to CASSPNKDGFYEQYF.

This clonotype was detected only a few times. The chain uses TRBV28 and TRBJ2-7, with 10 bases fitting TRBD1. Germline V gene sequence: CDR1 MDHEN, CDR2 SYDVKM. This CDR3 has 15 residues. Trimming at V came to 5 bases and at J to 3 bases, leaving 7 bases not matched to a gene. The CDR3 DNA is TGTGCCAGCAGTCCGGACAGGGGGACCTACTACGAGCAGTACTTC. Translating it yields CASSPDRGTYYEQYF.

This clonotype was seen at least ten times. The V gene is TRBV2, the J gene TRBJ1-1, with a weak D call TRBD1 (6 bases). The CDR3 is made up of 14 amino acids. Looked up from germline, CDR1 is SNHLY and CDR2 is FYNNEI. The V gene lost 4 bases and the J gene lost 5 bases, with 14 bases spanning the gap. The CDR3 spells CASSGARGTTEAFF. The CDR3 nucleotides are TGTGCCAGCAGTGGAGCCAGGGGAACAACTGAAGCTTTCTTT.

J is TRBJ2-5 and V is TRBV28; the D call may be TRBD1 or TRBD2 (6 bases each). The CDR3 is 19 residues long. Trimming stripped 2 bases from V and 0 bases from J, with 22 bases between. Germline lookup yields CDR1 MDHEN and CDR2 SYDVKM. Written as DNA, the CDR3 is TGTGCCAGCAGTTTAGGGACCTGGTCTGGGGGGCCGTACCAAGAGACCCAGTACTTC. Its protein is CASSLGTWSGGPYQETQYF.

This clonotype was observed many times. This chain connects TRBV20-1 to TRBJ2-7; 9 positions agree with TRBD1. The CDR3 totals 14 residues. In germline, CDR1 is DFQATT, CDR2 SNEGSKA (reference sequence). J lost 6 bases, V lost 0 bases, and 6 bases had no gene match. Here the CDR3 reads CSARDFRTGVEQYF. The CDR3 DNA sequence: TGCAGTGCTAGAGACTTTCGGACAGGGGTCGAGCAGTACTTC.

This chain connects TRBV28 to TRBJ1-1; D may be TRBD1 (5 bases). V lost 3 bases to trimming and J lost 5 bases, with 28 bases between them. The CDR3 contains 19 residues. Germline CDR1 is MDHEN and CDR2 is SYDVKM. CDR3 nucleotides: TGTGCCAGCAGTTTTGGGTTTAGGGGAGGGTCTATTCGGCGGACTGAAGCTTTCTTT. Amino acid sequence: CASSFGFRGGSIRRTEAFF.

This clonotype appeared a few times. The rearrangement links TRBV7-4 to TRBJ2-5, with 7 positions matching TRBD1. Germline trimming cut 3 bases from V and 1 base from J; bases unmatched to any gene: 5. Germline assignment: CDR1 SGHVT and CDR2 SQSDAQ. The CDR3 runs to 15 residues. The CDR3: CASSLAPGGQETQYF. The CDR3 DNA reads TGTGCCAGCAGCTTGGCTCCAGGGGGCCAAGAGACCCAGTACTTC.

This clonotype was seen repeatedly, ten times or more. The CDR3 spells CASRPGQGASGYTF. The DNA for the CDR3 is TGTGCCAGCAGACCTGGACAGGGGGCCAGTGGCTACACCTTC. The V and J genes are TRBV6-2 or TRBV6-3 and TRBJ1-2; 11 nucleotides align to TRBD1. Germline V gene data show CDR1 as MNHEY and CDR2 as SVGEGT. The trim removed 6 bases at V and 7 bases at J, leaving 7 bases unmatched. This CDR3 is built from 14 residues.

This clonotype was counted many times. This chain uses TRBV5-1 with TRBJ1-1; D is perhaps TRBD1 (5 bases). Looked up from germline, CDR1 is SGHRS and CDR2 is YFSETQ. The CDR3 covers 16 residues. With 3 bases removed from V and 6 bases from J, the gap between germline ends came to 21 bases. Here the CDR3 reads CASSSNVLRGSAEAFF. The CDR3 DNA reads as TGCGCCAGCAGCTCGAATGTACTACGGGGCTCAGCTGAAGCTTTCTTT.

The gene calls are TRBV9 and TRBJ2-2; 9 bases match TRBD2. The CDR3 extends over 17 amino acids. Germline V gene lookup returns CDR1 SGDLS and CDR2 YYNGEE. The V and J ends lost 4 bases and 4 bases, in that order; junction bases with no gene match: 11. CDR3 sequence: CASSSKGAGGGTGELFF. CDR3 coding DNA: TGTGCCAGCAGCTCCAAGGGCGCGGGGGGGGGCACCGGGGAGCTGTTTTTT. Together with reference TRBV9 and TRBJ2-2, the CDR3 gives the full variable domain: DSGVTQTPKHLITATGQRVTLRCSPRSGDLSVYWYQQSLDQGLQFLIQYYNGEERAKGNILERFSAQQFPDLHSELNLSSLELGDSALYFCASSSKGAGGGTGELFFGEGSRLTVL.

This clonotype was observed a handful of times. The chain carries TRBV18 and TRBJ2-7; TRBD1 matches 9 bases. CDR3 size: 15 residues. V lost 4 bases and J lost 0; bases outside the gene matches: 4. Germline values: CDR1 KGHSH, CDR2 LQKENI. CDR3 sequence reads: CASSRDRERSYEQYF. The CDR3 region has the DNA TGTGCCAGCTCACGGGACAGGGAACGCTCCTACGAGCAGTACTTC.

This clonotype was observed at least ten times. The chain combines TRBV11-2 with TRBJ1-1; D might be TRBD1 (5 bases). Germline CDR1 is SGHAT and CDR2 is FQNNGV. This CDR3 comprises 15 residues. V gave up 3 bases and J gave up 1 base, with 12 bases separating them. The CDR3 protein is CASSLERGWNTEAFF. CDR3 bases: TGTGCCAGCAGCTTGGAGAGGGGCTGGAACACTGAAGCTTTCTTT.

The sample holds many counts of this clonotype. The genes are TRBV2 and TRBJ1-1; no clear D. Between the trimmed V and J ends, which lost 7 bases and 8 bases, there was a span of 14 bases. Germline CDR1 reads SNHLY; CDR2 reads FYNNEI. The CDR3 has 12 amino acids. Here the CDR3 reads CASNWPGGEAFF. CDR3 nucleotide sequence: TGTGCCAGCAATTGGCCCGGCGGAGAAGCTTTCTTT.

The sample holds many counts of this clonotype. The rearrangement uses TRBV11-1 and TRBJ2-7; the D gene is possibly TRBD2 (6 bases). CDR1 is SGHAT, CDR2 FQDESV, per germline (reference sequence). This CDR3 contains 17 residues. V dropped 1 base and J dropped 5 bases, with 21 bases sitting between them. This chain's CDR3 is CASSLDFHHRGIHEQYF. CDR3 coding DNA: TGTGCCAGCAGCTTAGATTTCCATCATCGGGGGATCCACGAGCAGTACTTC.

The sample holds a few counts of this clonotype. A clone one base away is much larger, so this may be a read error. The chain combines TRBV6-1 with TRBJ1-2; D unclear. CDR1 is MNHNS and CDR2 is SASEGT in the germline V gene. There are 13 residues in the CDR3. Trimming pared 3 bases from V and 2 bases from J, leaving 7 bases between. The CDR3 spells CASSEIRNYGYTF. The CDR3 DNA reads as TGTGCCAGCAGTGAGATCAGGAACTATGGCTACACCTTC.

The chain has TRBV7-9 and TRBJ1-1; perhaps TRBD1 as D (5 bases). V was cut by 6 bases and J by 5 bases, with 13 bases left in between. CDR3 length equals 13 residues. CDR1 is SEHNR and CDR2 is FQNEAQ in the germline V gene (reference sequence). The CDR3 DNA is TGTGCCAGCAGGCCACCCAGACAGACTGAAGCTTTCTTT. This translates into CASRPPRQTEAFF. The whole variable domain, remainder taken from reference TRBV7-9 and TRBJ1-1, is DTGVSQNPRHKITKRGQNVTFRCDPISEHNRLYWYRQTLGQGPEFLTYFQNEAQLEKSRLLSDRFSAERPKGSFSTLEIQRTEQGDSAMYLCASRPPRQTEAFFGQGTRLTVV.

This clonotype was seen ten or more times. The J gene is TRBJ2-6, the V gene TRBV29-1, with 8 positions matching TRBD1. The trim removed 4 bases at V and 1 base at J, leaving 6 bases unmatched. The CDR3 is 16 amino acids. Germline values: CDR1 SQVTM, CDR2 ANQGSEA. The CDR3 sequence: CSVVDRVPSGANVLTF. The CDR3, as DNA: TGCAGCGTTGTGGACAGGGTACCTTCTGGGGCCAACGTCCTGACTTTC.

This clonotype was seen ten or more times. A much larger clone differs from this one at a single base, so this may be a read error. This chain connects TRBV6-2 or TRBV6-3 to TRBJ2-2; D is perhaps TRBD2 (5 bases). Germline V gives CDR1 MNHEY, CDR2 SVGEGT. The CDR3 has 11 amino acids. The CDR3 is CASSRGRELLF. CDR3 bases: TGTGCCAGCAGTCGGGGTAGGGAGCTGCTTTTT.

This clonotype was counted many times. The rearrangement uses TRBV7-2 and TRBJ2-5; D gene uncertain. The CDR3 totals 13 residues. The V end lost 4 bases, the J end lost 5 bases, and 11 bases lay between the germline ends. CDR1 is SGHTA and CDR2 is FQGNSA in the germline V gene. DNA for the CDR3: TGTGCCAGCAGCTGGGATCTAGGGGAGACCCAGTACTTC. It codes for CASSWDLGETQYF.

This clonotype came up many times. The gene calls are TRBV19 and TRBJ1-2, with a weak D call TRBD1 (5 bases). V dropped 3 bases and J dropped 8 bases, with 13 bases sitting between them. The CDR3 runs 13 residues. CDR1 is LNHDA and CDR2 is SQIVND in the germline V gene (reference sequence). The CDR3 sequence is CASSIGGYSGYTF. CDR3 DNA: TGTGCCAGTAGTATCGGGGGTTACTCAGGCTACACCTTC.

The chain links TRBV5-1 to TRBJ1-4; no definite D call. This CDR3 spans 14 amino acids. Trimming took off 5 bases at V and 7 bases at J, with 15 bases between the two ends. The germline gives CDR1 SGHRS, CDR2 YFSETQ. In DNA, the CDR3 is TGCGCCAGCAGACAAGACCCGCGGGGTGAAAAACTGTTTTTT. This gives the protein CASRQDPRGEKLFF. The entire variable domain, with the rest obtained from reference TRBV5-1 and TRBJ1-4, is as follows: KAGVTQTPRYLIKTRGQQVTLSCSPISGHRSVSWYQQTPGQGLQFLFEYFSETQRNKGNFPGRFSGRQFSNSRSEMNVSTLELGDSALYLCASRQDPRGEKLFFGSGTQLSVL.

This clonotype was seen at least ten times. This chain joins TRBV28 and TRBJ2-7, with D perhaps being TRBD1 or TRBD2 (5 bases each). V was clipped by 6 bases and J by 2 bases, with 14 bases between them. The CDR3 is 14 residues long. The V gene's germline CDR1 is MDHEN and CDR2 SYDVKM. The CDR3 coding sequence is TGTGCCAGCAGAACCGGGACGCCGACCTACGAGCAGTACTTC. Translating gives CASRTGTPTYEQYF. Combining the CDR3 with reference TRBV28 and TRBJ2-7 gives the whole variable domain DVKVTQSSRYLVKRTGEKVFLECVQDMDHENMFWYRQDPGLGLRLIYFSYDVKMKEKGDIPEGYSVSREKKERFSLILESASTNQTSMYLCASRTGTPTYEQYFGPGTRLTVT.

This rearrangement joins TRBV2 to TRBJ2-2; tentatively, D is TRBD1 (6 bases). Germline assignment: CDR1 SNHLY and CDR2 FYNNEI. There are 14 residues in the CDR3. Trimming stripped 11 bases from V and 0 bases from J, with 13 bases between. Here the CDR3 DNA reads TGTGCCGGACAGACTGACGCGAACACCGGGGAGCTGTTTTTT. Translated: CAGQTDANTGELFF.